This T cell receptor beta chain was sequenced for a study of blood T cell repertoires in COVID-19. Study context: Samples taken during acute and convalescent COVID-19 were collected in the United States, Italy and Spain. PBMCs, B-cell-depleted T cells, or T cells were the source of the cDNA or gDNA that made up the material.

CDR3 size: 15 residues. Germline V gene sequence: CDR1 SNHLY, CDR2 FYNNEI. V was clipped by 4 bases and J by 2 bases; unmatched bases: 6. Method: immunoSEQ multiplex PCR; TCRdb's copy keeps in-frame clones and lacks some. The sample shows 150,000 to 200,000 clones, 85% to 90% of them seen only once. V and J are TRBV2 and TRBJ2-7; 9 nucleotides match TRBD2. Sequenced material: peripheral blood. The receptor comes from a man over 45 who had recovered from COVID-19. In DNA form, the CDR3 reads TGTGCCAGCAGTGGAAGACTAGCGGTTACCTACGAGCAGTACTTC. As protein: CASSGRLAVTYEQYF.